A single sample gave rise to the 27 T cell receptor beta chains below, sequenced in a study of T cell clonality in common variable immunodeficiency. Data came from immunoSEQ multiplex PCR; TCRdb stores just in-frame clones and leaves some out. This sample has 30,000 to 40,000 clones, each found more than once. Input material: peripheral blood mononuclear cells. These TCRs come from a person aged 18 to 75 in good health.

This clone was detected ten times or more. The read comes to an end 3 residues before the CDR3 does, leaving the germline J gene to fill in the end. This chain uses TRBV7-3 with TRBJ2-3; the match to TRBD2 covers 9 bases. The junction had 2 bases not matched to a gene; V was cut back by 4 bases and J by 6 bases. Germline V CDR1 and CDR2: SGHTA, FQGTGA. The CDR3 sequence is 13 residues long. CDR3 loop: CASSYSGGDTQYF. The CDR3 DNA, read in part, is TGTGCCAGCAGCTATAGCGGGGGCGATACG. Looking up the rest from reference TRBV7-3 and TRBJ2-3 gives the full variable domain: GAGVSQTPSNKVTEKGKYVELRCDPISGHTALYWYRQSLGQGPEFLIYFQGTGAADDSGLPNDRFFAVRPEGSVSTLKIQRTERGDSAVYLCASSYSGGDTQYFGPGTRLTVL.

This clone was detected many times. The read is 3 residues too short to cover the CDR3 end, so that end is filled in from the germline J gene. This chain connects TRBV19 to TRBJ1-2, with D unclear. There are 12 residues in the CDR3. With 5 bases removed from V and 3 bases from J, the gap between germline ends came to 7 bases. Germline CDR1 and CDR2: LNHDA and SQIVND (reference sequence). CDR3 residues: CASSFQDYGYTF. Incomplete CDR3 DNA: TGTGCCAGTAGTTTTCAGGACTATGGC.

This clone came up many times. The CDR3 goes on 3 residues after the read ends, and that part is filled in from the germline J gene. The J gene is TRBJ2-2, the V gene TRBV7-9; maybe TRBD1 (5 bases). The V end was cut by 3 bases, the J end by 6 bases, with 8 bases between. The CDR3 is made up of 13 amino acids. From germline, CDR1 is SEHNR and CDR2 FQNEAQ (reference sequence). The sequenced CDR3 bases are TGTGCCAGCAGCTTGAAAGGGGCCGGGGAG. Translation gives CASSLKGAGE. The whole CDR3 reads CASSLKGAGELFF.

This clone was seen ten or more times. From the germline J gene comes the end of the CDR3, since the read stops 3 residues before it. This sequence joins TRBV20-1 and TRBJ2-5; weak D call: TRBD2 (6 bases). Germline lookup yields CDR1 DFQATT and CDR2 SNEGSKA (reference sequence). The CDR3 has 14 residues. Trimming took off 3 bases at V and 5 bases at J, with 16 bases between the two ends. The CDR3 DNA, read in part, is TGCAGTGCTAGGGGACTGTATGGGGCGGAGACC. Translating it yields CSARGLYGAET. The complete CDR3 protein is CSARGLYGAETQYF.

This clone was detected a few times. The read finishes 3 residues shy of the CDR3 end, and the germline J gene is used to complete it. The J gene is TRBJ1-3, the V gene TRBV11-2; no clear D. Germline V CDR1 and CDR2: SGHAT, FQNNGV. The length of the CDR3 is 14 residues. Trimming removed 10 bases at V and 0 bases at J, with 13 bases between. The CDR3 sequence is CATRAPRSGNTIYF. The part of the CDR3 DNA that was read is TGTGCCACGCGCGCCCCTCGCTCTGGAAACACC.

This clone has ten or more counts. The sequence runs out 3 residues before the end of the CDR3; the remainder is reconstructed from the germline J gene. The chain carries TRBV20-1 and TRBJ2-5, with TRBD1 identical over 11 bases. In germline, CDR1 is DFQATT, CDR2 SNEGSKA (reference sequence). The V segment lost 1 base and the J segment 2 bases; nucleotides outside the gene matches: 12. The CDR3 sequence is 18 residues long. CDR3 DNA, as far as it was read: TGCAGTGCTAGAGTCGGTCCCGGACAGGGGGCGGGGCAAGAGACC. Protein sequence: CSARVGPGQGAGQET. The CDR3 reads in full as CSARVGPGQGAGQETQYF.

The sample holds many counts of this clone. The read gets to within 3 residues of the CDR3 end, and the germline J gene fills in the rest. Distinct nucleotide sequences in the sample also encode this CDR3. The chain employs TRBV6-4 and TRBJ2-3; 10 nucleotides agree with TRBD2. The trim removed 4 bases at V and 4 bases at J, leaving 2 bases unmatched. The germline V gene has CDR1 MRHNA and CDR2 SNTAGT. This CDR3 has 14 residues. The CDR3 loop is CASSASGGADTQYF. The CDR3 bases that were read are TGTGCCAGCAGTGCTAGCGGGGGCGCAGATACG.

This clone came up a few times. This sequence is one base from a far larger clone and is likely a read error. The part of the CDR3 DNA that was read is TGTGCCAGCAATGTTGGACAGGGGGACAACGAG. Protein: CASNVGQGDNE. The whole CDR3 sequence reads CASNVGQGDNEYTF. The chain recombines TRBV7-9 with TRBJ1-2; 10 bases map to TRBD1. The CDR3 end is not reached by the read, which stops 3 residues before it; the germline J gene fills it in. This CDR3 is 14 amino acids long. Germline values: CDR1 SEHNR, CDR2 FQNEAQ (reference sequence).

This clone was seen many times. The read stops 3 residues short of the end of the CDR3; the missing end is completed from the germline J gene. V is TRBV19 and J is TRBJ2-2, with D unclear. V lost 2 bases and J lost 4, with 11 bases in between. The CDR3 is 15 amino acids. CDR1 LNHDA and CDR2 SQIVND come from the germline V gene (reference sequence). The sequenced part of the CDR3 DNA is TGTGCCAGTAGTATATTTAACAGCCCCACCGGGGAG. Translation: CASSIFNSPTGE. From start to end, the CDR3 is CASSIFNSPTGELFF.

This clone has ten or more counts. The CDR3 goes on 3 residues after the read ends, and that part is filled in from the germline J gene. The chain links TRBV2 to TRBJ1-2, with D perhaps matching TRBD1 (6 bases). V gave up 0 bases and J gave up 2 bases, with 13 bases separating them. Germline CDR1 and CDR2: SNHLY and FYNNEI. CDR3 length equals 16 residues. The sequenced CDR3 bases are TGTGCCAGCAGTGAAGCGGGGGGGGCAGCCAACTATGGC. Amino acid sequence: CASSEAGGAANYG. The complete CDR3 sequence is CASSEAGGAANYGYTF.

This clone was counted ten times or more. Sequencing ends 3 residues short of the CDR3 end; the germline J gene provides the rest. The chain uses TRBV5-4 and TRBJ1-2; 10 nucleotides match TRBD1. CDR3 size: 15 residues. Germline CDR1 is SGHNT and CDR2 is YYREEE (reference sequence). Unmatched junction bases numbered 3, after V lost 0 bases and J lost 4 bases. The sequenced CDR3 bases are TGTGCCAGCAGCTTGGGACAGGGGGCGAGCTATGGC. Its protein is CASSLGQGASYG. The CDR3 in full is CASSLGQGASYGYTF.

Many counts were recorded for this clone. The read stops 3 residues short of the end of the CDR3; the missing end is completed from the germline J gene. The J gene is TRBJ1-2, the V gene TRBV5-4; 7 bases align to TRBD1. Germline CDR1 SGHNT, CDR2 YYREEE (reference sequence). The CDR3 contains 14 residues. CDR3 DNA, as far as it was read: TGTGCCAGCAGCGTTTGGCAGGGGGGTTGGGGC. The encoded protein is CASSVWQGGWG. From start to end, the CDR3 is CASSVWQGGWGYTF.

The table lists this clone with many counts. The DNA ends 3 residues before the CDR3 does, and the rest of the CDR3 is filled in from the germline J gene. The rearrangement links TRBV19 to TRBJ2-1; 10 bases agree with TRBD2. V gave up 5 bases and J gave up 6 bases; unmatched junction bases: 7. Germline V CDR1 and CDR2: LNHDA, SQIVND (reference sequence). CDR3 size: 15 residues. The DNA read from the CDR3 is TGTGCCAGTAGTTTGGGACTAGCGAGGGGCAATGAG. It specifies CASSLGLARGNE. The whole CDR3 sequence reads CASSLGLARGNEQFF.

This clone was found many times. The read ends 3 residues before the CDR3 terminus; that terminus is restored from the germline J gene. The V and J genes are TRBV5-1 and TRBJ1-3; tentatively, D is TRBD1 (6 bases). V was shortened by 1 base and J by 3 bases, with 17 bases between the two germline ends. This CDR3 is 17 amino acids long. Germline V gives CDR1 SGHRS, CDR2 YFSETQ. Incomplete CDR3 DNA: TGCGCCAGCAGCTTGCTGAGCAGGGGAAATGGTGGAAACACC. This sequence encodes CASSLLSRGNGGNT. The CDR3 reads in full as CASSLLSRGNGGNTIYF. Full variable domain (missing parts from reference TRBV5-1 and TRBJ1-3): KAGVTQTPRYLIKTRGQQVTLSCSPISGHRSVSWYQQTPGQGLQFLFEYFSETQRNKGNFPGRFSGRQFSNSRSEMNVSTLELGDSALYLCASSLLSRGNGGNTIYFGEGSWLTVV.

In this sample, this clone turned up many times. The DNA ends 3 residues before the CDR3 does, and the rest of the CDR3 is filled in from the germline J gene. The chain links TRBV6-2 or TRBV6-3 to TRBJ2-3; 13 nucleotides line up with TRBD2. Per germline, CDR1 MNHEY and CDR2 SVGEGT. The V segment lost 6 bases and the J segment 7 bases; nucleotides outside the gene matches: 4. The CDR3 is 14 amino acids. CDR3: CASRTSGGANTQYF. The sequenced part of the CDR3 DNA is TGTGCCAGCAGAACTAGCGGGGGGGCAAATACG.

This clone was counted at least ten times. From the germline J gene comes the end of the CDR3, since the read stops 3 residues before it. The chain employs TRBV20-1 and TRBJ2-3; 10 bases are a match to TRBD2. The germline gives CDR1 DFQATT, CDR2 SNEGSKA (reference sequence). This CDR3 comprises 15 residues. J lost 4 bases, V lost 3 bases, and 7 bases had no gene match. The DNA read from the CDR3 is TGCAGTGCTAGCACCGGACTAGCGGTTTCAGATACG. Translated, it gives CSASTGLAVSDT. The full CDR3 sequence reads CSASTGLAVSDTQYF.

A remark on this clone: This may arise from a read error, as a much more abundant clone is one base away. The CDR3 goes on 3 residues after the read ends, and that part is filled in from the germline J gene. The V call is TRBV5-1, the J call TRBJ1-1; D is possibly TRBD1 (5 bases). Germline assignment: CDR1 SGHRS and CDR2 YFSETQ. This CDR3 has 14 amino acids. The CDR3 loop reads CASSGQGSGDGAFF. CDR3 DNA, as far as it was read: TGCGCCAGCAGCGGTCAGGGTTCGGGGGATGGA.

The sample holds many counts of this clone. The CDR3 end falls 3 residues outside the read, so it is completed with the germline J gene. The chain couples TRBV12-5 to TRBJ1-2; no firm D call. The CDR3 loop spans 11 amino acids. Looked up from germline, CDR1 is LGHNT and CDR2 is FRNRAP. V shed 5 bases and J shed 3 bases, with 4 bases lying between them. CDR3 DNA (partial): TGTGCTAGTGGTCAATACTATGGC. Translated: CASGQYYG. The entire CDR3 protein is CASGQYYGYTF.

There are a few counts of this clone. The CDR3 end lies 3 residues beyond the end of the read and is filled in from the germline J gene. The J gene is TRBJ1-5, the V gene TRBV5-6; 7 bases agree with TRBD1. V dropped 0 bases and J dropped 7; count of bases not matched to a gene: 4. Germline CDR1 reads SGHDT; CDR2 reads YYEEEE. This CDR3 comprises 14 residues. Incomplete CDR3 DNA: TGTGCCAGCAGCTTGGGCCAGGGGGGACAGCCC. Protein: CASSLGQGGQP. In full, the CDR3 is CASSLGQGGQPQHF.

This clone was counted only a few times. The missing CDR3 end, 3 residues past where the read stops, is filled in from the germline J gene. This chain joins TRBV5-1 and TRBJ2-5, with unresolved D. Trimming cost V 6 bases and J 0 bases, with 18 bases left between them. The CDR3 has 16 amino acids. CDR1 and CDR2 (germline): SGHRS, YFSETQ. CDR3 protein: CASTHNPTRDQETQYF. The CDR3 bases that were read are TGCGCCAGCACCCATAATCCAACCCGGGACCAAGAGACC.

The sample holds many counts of this clone. Read sequence stops 3 residues before the CDR3 end, and the germline J gene provides the missing end. The rearrangement joins TRBV7-6 to TRBJ2-1; no clear D. The CDR3 totals 16 residues. Deletions cut 5 bases from V and 3 bases from J, with 17 bases between. Germline CDR1 SGHVS, CDR2 FNYEAQ. The covered CDR3 bases are TGTGCCAGCAGCCCATCAGAAGGGCCGGACTACAATGAG. Translation gives CASSPSEGPDYNE. The complete CDR3 protein is CASSPSEGPDYNEQFF.

This clone was observed many times. The sequenced fragment ends 3 residues before the CDR3 boundary, so the rest is inferred from the germline J gene. The chain has TRBV7-3 and TRBJ2-6, with D maybe TRBD2 (7 bases). The CDR3 is 16 residues long. The germline gives CDR1 SGHTA, CDR2 FQGTGA. V lost 5 bases and J lost 2, with 13 bases in between. The sequenced CDR3 bases are TGTGCCAGCAGCCTCGAGGGGGGGGCTGGGGCCAACGTC. It specifies CASSLEGGAGANV. The full CDR3 reads CASSLEGGAGANVLTF.

This clone was detected ten times or more. The observed sequence ends 3 residues before the CDR3 terminus, with the missing tail filled in from the germline J gene. V and J are TRBV5-4 and TRBJ2-2; TRBD2 agrees at 8 bases. CDR1 is SGHNT and CDR2 is YYREEE in the germline V gene (reference sequence). This CDR3 is 15 amino acids long. V lost 3 bases and J lost 6; bases outside the gene matches: 7. The CDR3 sequence is CASSSQREWAGELFF. The sequenced CDR3 bases are TGTGCCAGCAGCTCCCAGCGGGAGTGGGCCGGGGAG.

In this sample, this clone turned up many times. The read gets to within 3 residues of the CDR3 end, and the germline J gene fills in the rest. V usage is TRBV9 and J usage is TRBJ2-7; D remains ambiguous. Germline-derived CDR1 and CDR2 are SGDLS and YYNGEE. CDR3 length: 14 residues. The germline V and J ends were trimmed by 0 bases and 0 bases, with 7 bases remaining between them. Here the CDR3 reads CASSVARSSYEQYF. Incomplete CDR3 DNA: TGTGCCAGCAGCGTAGCTAGGAGCTCCTACGAG. Drawing the rest from reference TRBV9 and TRBJ2-7, the complete variable domain is DSGVTQTPKHLITATGQRVTLRCSPRSGDLSVYWYQQSLDQGLQFLIQYYNGEERAKGNILERFSAQQFPDLHSELNLSSLELGDSALYFCASSVARSSYEQYFGPGTRLTVT.

There are many counts of this clone. The sequenced fragment ends 3 residues before the CDR3 boundary, so the rest is inferred from the germline J gene. The chain recombines TRBV7-6 with TRBJ1-1; 8 positions match TRBD1. CDR1 and CDR2 (germline): SGHVS, FNYEAQ. The CDR3 extends over 14 amino acids. The V gene end was trimmed by 4 bases and the J gene end by 4 bases; junction bases not matched to a gene: 5. CDR3 DNA, as far as it was read: TGTGCCAGCAGCTCCGGACAGGGTAGCACTGAA. This gives the protein CASSSGQGSTE. The CDR3, in full, reads CASSSGQGSTEAFF. Variable domain in full (rest from reference TRBV7-6 and TRBJ1-1): GAGVSQSPRYKVTKRGQDVALRCDPISGHVSLYWYRQALGQGPEFLTYFNYEAQQDKSGLPNDRFSAERPEGSISTLTIQRTEQRDSAMYRCASSSGQGSTEAFFGQGTRLTVV.

In its sample, this clone was seen many times. The CDR3 end falls 3 residues outside the read, so it is completed with the germline J gene. J is TRBJ2-7 and V is TRBV6-2 or TRBV6-3; the match to TRBD2 covers 15 bases. Trimming cost V 5 bases and J 6 bases; bases outside gene matches: 2. Germline V gives CDR1 MNHEY, CDR2 SVGEGT. CDR3 size: 14 residues. CDR3 DNA (partial): TGTGCCAGCAGTGGGACTAGCGGGAGGATCGAG. Residues: CASSGTSGRIE. The whole CDR3 sequence reads CASSGTSGRIEQYF.

At least ten counts were recorded for this clone. The DNA ends 3 residues before the CDR3 does, and the rest of the CDR3 is filled in from the germline J gene. This chain links TRBV6-2 or TRBV6-3 with TRBJ2-1; 12 nucleotides align to TRBD2. With V trimmed by 6 bases and J by 7 bases, 4 bases remained unmatched. The CDR3 covers 14 residues. The germline CDR1 and CDR2 sequences are MNHEY and SVGEGT. This CDR3 reads CASRRTSGANEQFF. CDR3 DNA (partial): TGTGCCAGCAGACGGACTAGCGGGGCGAATGAG.